This T cell receptor beta chain is drawn from a study of blood T cell repertoires in COVID-19. The wider study: Acute and convalescent COVID-19 specimens originated in the United States, Italy and Spain.

In the study's own analysis: Scientists estimated how many nucleated cells there were by amplifying reference gene primers. TCRdb's copy holds only in-frame clones and misses some; the assay was immunoSEQ multiplex PCR. V, J and clone size are those of that table, while D and trimming were read from the DNA. Of a few hundred thousand clones in the sample, about 90% are singletons; the top ten hold approximately 2.4%. Per germline, CDR1 SGHNT and CDR2 YYREEE (reference sequence). This CDR3 comprises 16 residues. The V gene end was trimmed by 5 bases and the J gene end by 2 bases; junction bases not matched to a gene: 10.

Sample: peripheral blood. The chain recombines TRBV5-4 with TRBJ2-3; 8 nucleotides line up with TRBD1. This clonotype was sampled from a man younger than 35 with active or convalescent COVID-19. CDR3 residues: CASSYRDRYLTDTQYF. CDR3 in DNA: TGTGCCAGCAGTTACCGGGACAGGTATCTCACAGATACGCAGTATTTT.